Listed here is a single TCR beta chain. Its antigen remains unidentified. Measured with immunoSEQ multiplex PCR; TCRdb has only the in-frame clones, and not every one. The sample contains over 100,000 clones, 80% to 95% of which appear only once. The record originates from a study of graft-versus-host responses after intestinal transplantation. Study-wide context: Anti-thymocyte globulin served as induction for all recipients, who then took tacrolimus and steroids for three to four years. Study conclusions and caveats: Subjects displaying graft-donor T cell macrochimerism possessed elevated graft-versus-host to host-versus-graft clonal ratios inside allografts. Researchers found GvH clones in recipient marrow, and some showed up first in ileum or blood. Circulating GvH clone levels at their peak were associated with HvG declines (early post-transplant).

V dropped 3 bases and J dropped 10 bases, with 22 bases sitting between them. The CDR3 is 15 residues long. Per germline, CDR1 SGDLS and CDR2 YYNGEE. The material sequenced was unstimulated CD4+ T cells sorted from spleen or lymph node cells, taken before intestinal transplant. The TCR originated in a human donor who received an intestinal transplant. J is TRBJ1-1 and V is TRBV9; TRBD1 might be the D (5 bases). CDR3 nucleotides: TGTGCCAGCAGCGGGACCCGAGGGGACCCAAGGGGAGCTTTCTTT. Its translation is CASSGTRGDPRGAFF.